The 4 T cell receptor beta chains given below trace back to one sample, sequenced in a study of OX40 agonist ivuxolimab in advanced cancers. TCRdb's copy holds only in-frame clones and misses some; the assay was immunoSEQ multiplex PCR. The table records about 20,000 clones, more than 65% of them present only once. The source material was CD4+ or CD8+ T cells sorted from blood, sampled in a trial of the OX40 agonist ivuxolimab. These receptors originate from an adult with an advanced solid tumor such as melanoma, head and neck, liver or kidney cancer.

This chain links TRBV19 with TRBJ2-1; 11 bases map to TRBD2. This CDR3 is built from 14 residues. Germline assignment: CDR1 LNHDA and CDR2 SQIVND (reference sequence). V dropped 1 base and J dropped 10; count of bases not matched to a gene: 3. The CDR3, as DNA: TGTGCCAGTAGTATAGTACTAGCGGGAGTCGAGCAGTTCTTC. Residues: CASSIVLAGVEQFF. The full variable domain, rest sourced from reference TRBV19 and TRBJ2-1, is DGGITQSPKYLFRKEGQNVTLSCEQNLNHDAMYWYRQDPGQGLRLIYYSQIVNDFQKGDIAEGYSVSREKKESFPLTVTSAQKNPTAFYLCASSIVLAGVEQFFGPGTRLTVL.

This chain joins TRBV27 and TRBJ1-2; a possible D gene is TRBD1 (5 bases). There are 14 residues in the CDR3. Trimming left V 3 bases short and J 5 bases short, with 13 bases between. Per germline, CDR1 MNHEY and CDR2 SMNVEV (reference sequence). CDR3 protein: CASSLNQGSYGYTF. In nucleotides, the CDR3 is TGTGCCAGCAGTTTGAACCAGGGAAGTTATGGCTACACCTTC.

The gene calls are TRBV23-1 and TRBJ1-1; 7 nucleotides align to TRBD1. TRBV23-1 is an ORF, and what it does is uncertain. The CDR3 is 15 residues long. The V gene end was trimmed by 4 bases and the J gene end by 1 base; junction bases not matched to a gene: 6. The CDR3 sequence: CASSPLGQRNTEAFF. The DNA of the CDR3 is TGCGCCAGCAGTCCCTTGGGACAGAGGAACACTGAAGCTTTCTTT.

The chain is built from TRBV27 and TRBJ2-7, with D tentatively TRBD1 (5 bases). CDR1 is MNHEY, CDR2 SMNVEV, per germline (reference sequence). V lost 2 bases and J lost 3, with 5 bases in between. This CDR3 has 12 amino acids. In DNA, the CDR3 is TGTGCCAGCAGTTTACAGGGCTACGAGCAGTACTTC. Translation gives CASSLQGYEQYF.